These 10 T cell receptor beta chains came from one sample sequenced in a study of cytomegalovirus exposure and HLA in healthy donors. PCR primers comprised 60 Vbeta and 13 Jbeta primers. Only in-frame clones appear in the TCRdb table, and some are missing; sequencing was by immunoSEQ multiplex PCR. This table has approximately 200,000 clones, about 80% appearing once. Sequencing used PBMCs. The source of these receptors is a girl between 10 and 17 years old in good health and CMV-seronegative.

This clone was seen once. J is TRBJ1-1 and V is TRBV28; tentatively, D is TRBD1 (6 bases). In germline, CDR1 is MDHEN, CDR2 SYDVKM. The CDR3 is 13 amino acids. V dropped 5 bases and J dropped 4 bases, with 11 bases sitting between them. In DNA form, the CDR3 reads TGTGCCAGCAGTCCCACGGACAGCACTGAAGCTTTCTTT. Its protein is CASSPTDSTEAFF.

This chain links TRBV27 with TRBJ2-7; possibly TRBD2 for D (5 bases). Trimming cost V 1 base and J 2 bases, with 9 bases left between them. This CDR3 comprises 14 residues. Per the germline V gene, CDR1 is MNHEY and CDR2 is SMNVEV (reference sequence). CDR3 nucleotides: TGTGCCAGCAGTTTATACGGGGATACCTACGAGCAGTACTTC. Its protein product is CASSLYGDTYEQYF.

This chain uses TRBV15 with TRBJ1-3, with D maybe TRBD1 (5 bases). The CDR3 runs to 15 residues. The germline CDR1 and CDR2 sequences are LNHNV and YYDKDF (reference sequence). The germline V and J ends were trimmed by 5 bases and 4 bases, with 15 bases remaining between them. The CDR3 coding sequence is TGTGCCACCAGCTCGGGGGTCGTTTCGGGAAACACCATATATTTT. Translating gives CATSSGVVSGNTIYF.

The chain uses TRBV6-1 and TRBJ1-4; 8 bases match TRBD1. Germline CDR1 is MNHNS and CDR2 is SASEGT. V gave up 4 bases and J gave up 7 bases; unmatched junction bases: 14. The CDR3 spans 17 residues. The CDR3 DNA is TGTGCCAGCAGTGCCCGTATAGTCAGGGGGCTTGGTGAAAAACTGTTTTTT. It encodes CASSARIVRGLGEKLFF.

This sequence joins TRBV28 and TRBJ1-2; no definite D call. This CDR3 has 12 amino acids. Deletions cut 3 bases from V and 3 bases from J, with 5 bases between. Germline CDR1 is MDHEN and CDR2 is SYDVKM. DNA for the CDR3: TGTGCCAGCAGTTTTACAGACTATGGCTACACCTTC. Protein sequence: CASSFTDYGYTF.

The chain carries TRBV12-5 and TRBJ2-1, with 7 bases aligning to TRBD2. Germline V CDR1 and CDR2: LGHNT, FRNRAP. This CDR3 has 13 amino acids. V dropped 0 bases and J dropped 10; count of bases not matched to a gene: 3. The CDR3 nucleotides are TGTGCTAGTGGTTTGGTAACAGCGGGAGAGCAGTTCTTC. This translates into CASGLVTAGEQFF. The full variable domain, completed using reference TRBV12-5 and TRBJ2-1, is DARVTQTPRHKVTEMGQEVTMRCQPILGHNTVFWYRQTMMQGLELLAYFRNRAPLDDSGMPKDRFSAEMPDATLATLKIQPSEPRDSAVYFCASGLVTAGEQFFGPGTRLTVL.

V is TRBV6-5 and J is TRBJ1-2; perhaps TRBD1 as D (5 bases). Trimming took off 5 bases at V and 6 bases at J, with 16 bases between the two ends. Per germline, CDR1 MNHEY and CDR2 SVGAGI. The CDR3 covers 14 residues. CDR3 amino acids: CASSPRGGYDGYTF. The CDR3, as DNA: TGTGCCAGCAGTCCCCGGGGGGGGTATGATGGCTACACCTTC.

The chain is built from TRBV19 and TRBJ2-7; a weak D match, TRBD1 (5 bases). Germline V gene lookup returns CDR1 LNHDA and CDR2 SQIVND (reference sequence). The CDR3 has 14 amino acids. Trimming took off 0 bases at V and 2 bases at J, with 8 bases between the two ends. CDR3: CASSIENRPYEQYF. The CDR3 DNA reads TGTGCCAGTAGTATAGAAAACAGGCCCTACGAGCAGTACTTC.

This rearrangement joins TRBV27 to TRBJ2-1, with a possible D match to TRBD2 (5 bases). Deletions cut 2 bases from V and 9 bases from J, with 20 bases between. Looked up from germline, CDR1 is MNHEY and CDR2 is SMNVEV (reference sequence). The length of the CDR3 is 16 residues. The CDR3: CASSLGLDYPWGEQFF. For the CDR3, the DNA is TGTGCCAGCAGTTTAGGATTAGACTACCCCTGGGGTGAGCAGTTCTTC.

This chain uses TRBV5-4 with TRBJ1-3; the D gene is possibly TRBD1 (6 bases). Per germline, CDR1 SGHNT and CDR2 YYREEE (reference sequence). The CDR3 runs to 16 residues. Trimming removed 3 bases from V and 0 bases from J, with 13 bases in between. CDR3 in DNA: TGTGCCAGCAGCTCAGGGGACCTCGGCTCTGGAAACACCATATATTTT. Translation: CASSSGDLGSGNTIYF.